A single sample is the source of the 13 T cell receptor beta chains below, sequenced in a study of T-cell memory formation after mild COVID-19. Using its own MiXCR run on the 5' RACE reads, TCRdb lists one record per CDR3 protein. The sample includes under 250,000 distinct CDR3 sequences, roughly a tenth of them seen just once. Sequenced sample: PBMCs or a T cell subset sorted from them (not recorded which). All receptors derive from a man aged 18 to 30 who had mild COVID-19 (a few samples of this study predate the infection). Cell type and time point are not known.

There are a few counts of this clonotype. Being one base from a much bigger clone, this may be a read error. This chain uses TRBV7-2 with TRBJ1-1; D remains unclear. The CDR3 runs 13 residues. Trimming shortened V by 5 bases and J by 0 bases, and 7 bases separated the two germline ends. CDR1 is SGHTA, CDR2 FQGNSA, per germline. CDR3 nucleotide sequence: TGTGCCAGCAGCCCACCCATGAACACTGAAGCTTTCTTT. It encodes CASSPPMNTEAFF.

The gene calls are TRBV20-1 and TRBJ2-5, with a tentative D call TRBD1 (6 bases). Trimming pared 3 bases from V and 5 bases from J, leaving 16 bases between. The length of the CDR3 is 14 residues. Germline assignment: CDR1 DFQATT and CDR2 SNEGSKA (reference sequence). The CDR3 spells CSARYQGSSETQYF. The CDR3 DNA reads TGCAGTGCTAGGTACCAGGGGTCTTCCGAGACCCAGTACTTC.

The chain couples TRBV5-4 to TRBJ2-1, with D tentatively TRBD1 or TRBD2 (5 bases each). Trimming removed 4 bases at V and 8 bases at J, with 19 bases between. There are 15 residues in the CDR3. Germline V gene sequence: CDR1 SGHNT, CDR2 YYREEE (reference sequence). CDR3 sequence reads: CASSPTGSVGDEQFF. In DNA, the CDR3 is TGTGCCAGCAGCCCCACGGGATCGGTGGGGGATGAGCAGTTCTTC.

Ten or more counts support this clonotype. This rearrangement joins TRBV5-1 to TRBJ2-1, with TRBD2 matching over 7 bases. CDR1 is SGHRS and CDR2 is YFSETQ in the germline V gene. The CDR3 length is 15 residues. V shed 5 bases and J 8 bases; nucleotides not matched to a gene: 13. The CDR3 reads CASRPPLALRHEQFF. Here the CDR3 DNA reads TGCGCCAGCAGACCTCCACTAGCGCTCAGGCATGAGCAGTTCTTC.

V gene TRBV7-2 combines with J gene TRBJ1-2, with 9 bases matching TRBD1. V gave up 0 bases and J gave up 4 bases; unmatched junction bases: 6. CDR3 length equals 16 residues. Looked up from germline, CDR1 is SGHTA and CDR2 is FQGNSA. CDR3 nucleotides: TGTGCCAGCAGCTTAGCGGCGGGACAGGGCTCCTATGGCTACACCTTC. The encoded protein is CASSLAAGQGSYGYTF.

This rearrangement joins TRBV4-1 to TRBJ2-7; 11 bases fit TRBD1. In germline, CDR1 is MGHRA, CDR2 YSYEKL. The ends lost 2 bases at V and 4 bases at J; junction bases unmatched: 4. CDR3 length equals 15 residues. CDR3 in amino acids: CASSQYGDRGYEQYF. CDR3 nucleotides: TGCGCCAGCAGCCAATACGGGGACAGGGGGTACGAGCAGTACTTC.

The rearrangement uses TRBV5-6 and TRBJ2-3; the match to TRBD2 covers 8 bases. After removal of 0 bases from V and 4 bases from J, the junction contained 4 bases not matched to a gene. The CDR3 covers 15 residues. From germline, CDR1 is SGHDT and CDR2 YYEEEE. The CDR3, as DNA: TGTGCCAGCAGCTTGGGACTAGCGAGACCAGATACGCAGTATTTT. Translation: CASSLGLARPDTQYF.

CDR3 protein: CAWSGTNYEQYF. DNA for the CDR3: TGTGCCTGGTCCGGGACAAACTACGAGCAGTACTTC. The chain is built from TRBV30 and TRBJ2-7, with D perhaps matching TRBD1 (6 bases). The V and J ends lost 5 bases and 3 bases respectively, with 11 bases between them. The CDR3 is made up of 12 amino acids. The V gene's germline CDR1 is GTSNPN and CDR2 SVGIG (reference sequence).

This clonotype came up a few times. One end of the junction fails to match germline, which may point to a read error. As DNA, the CDR3 is TGTGCCATCAGCGGTTACGGGTTGGGTTCACCCCTCCACTTT. Protein sequence: CAISGYGLGSPLHF. The chain is built from TRBV9 and TRBJ1-6; D is uncertain. The CDR3 is 14 amino acids. Looked up from germline, CDR1 is SGDLS and CDR2 is YYNGEE.

This clonotype is medium-sized by share. Its ends do not fully match the called genes, so a read error is possible. J is TRBJ2-1 and V is TRBV12-3 or TRBV12-4, with D possibly being TRBD1 (6 bases). The CDR3 is 13 residues long. The CDR3 DNA follows: TGCGCCAGCAGCTTGACAGGCAACAATGAGCAGTTCTTC. Translation gives CASSLTGNNEQFF.

V gene TRBV30 combines with J gene TRBJ2-7; 7 nucleotides match TRBD1. This CDR3 is 11 amino acids long. Per the germline V gene, CDR1 is GTSNPN and CDR2 is SVGIG (reference sequence). V lost 5 bases, J lost 5 bases, and 3 bases stayed unmatched. The chain's CDR3 is CAWDRVNEQYF. CDR3 bases: TGTGCCTGGGACAGGGTTAACGAGCAGTACTTC.

In this sample, this clonotype turned up a few times. This chain uses TRBV5-1 with TRBJ2-3, with D possibly being TRBD2 (6 bases). The CDR3 extends over 17 amino acids. Germline CDR1 SGHRS, CDR2 YFSETQ. V lost 4 bases, J lost 4 bases, and 22 bases lay in between. CDR3: CASSHFPLAGSSDTQYF. In DNA form, the CDR3 reads TGCGCCAGCAGCCACTTCCCACTAGCCGGTAGCTCAGATACGCAGTATTTT.

This clonotype was observed a few times. The V call is TRBV3-1, the J call TRBJ1-2; the D is unclear. V was pared by 0 bases and J by 3 bases, with 17 bases between. CDR3 length: 17 amino acids. Per the germline V gene, CDR1 is LGHDT and CDR2 is YNNKEL (reference sequence). DNA for the CDR3: TGTGCCAGCAGCCAAGATGCAGGCCCCCCCGGGGACTATGGCTACACCTTC. Translated: CASSQDAGPPGDYGYTF.